What follows are 21 T cell receptor beta chains derived from one specimen sequenced in a study of T-cell reconstitution after alpha-beta-depleted transplantation in children. Molecular barcoding with unique molecular identifiers was used for the TCRbeta library. One entry per CDR3 protein, called by TCRdb with MiXCR from the PCR reads. The data contain 420,000 or so distinct CDR3 sequences, roughly 11% of them singletons. Specimen: PBMCs from the stem cell graft donor, collected from the stem cell graft. The receptor source for this set is a human donor who donated a stem cell graft to a child with acute myeloid leukemia.

This rearrangement joins TRBV7-3 to TRBJ2-2; D perhaps matches TRBD1 (5 bases). Germline V gene lookup returns CDR1 SGHTA and CDR2 FQGTGA. The CDR3 has 15 residues. V was pared by 5 bases and J by 2 bases, with 12 bases between. This chain's CDR3 is CASSVNRLNTGELFF. The CDR3 DNA sequence: TGTGCCAGCAGCGTAAACAGGCTAAACACCGGGGAGCTGTTTTTT.

V and J are TRBV20-1 and TRBJ2-1, with D perhaps TRBD1 or TRBD2 (6 bases each). This CDR3 comprises 12 residues. Germline CDR1 is DFQATT and CDR2 is SNEGSKA (reference sequence). Trimming left V 5 bases short and J 8 bases short, with 13 bases between. CDR3 in DNA: TGCAGTGCTGCTAGGGGGGTATATGAGCAGTTCTTC. Translating gives CSAARGVYEQFF.

The V gene is TRBV4-1, the J gene TRBJ1-1; tentatively, D is TRBD1 (6 bases). This CDR3 is 13 amino acids long. Trimming stripped 5 bases from V and 5 bases from J, with 12 bases between. Germline V lookup: CDR1 MGHRA, CDR2 YSYEKL. CDR3 nucleotides: TGCGCCAGCAGCACCCAGGGGCTGACTGAAGCTTTCTTT. Protein sequence: CASSTQGLTEAFF.

This clonotype has more than one count but fewer than ten. This chain connects TRBV2 to TRBJ2-4, with D tentatively TRBD2 (5 bases). Germline CDR1 reads SNHLY; CDR2 reads FYNNEI. This CDR3 is 12 amino acids long. The V end lost 3 bases, the J end lost 14 bases, and 14 bases lay between the germline ends. CDR3 sequence: CASSEASPGEYF. The CDR3 region has the DNA TGTGCCAGCAGTGAGGCTAGCCCCGGAGAGTACTTC.

The chain couples TRBV29-1 to TRBJ2-2; the D gene is possibly TRBD2 (5 bases). Germline-derived CDR1 and CDR2 are SQVTM and ANQGSEA. With 4 bases removed from V and 6 bases from J, the gap between germline ends came to 9 bases. This CDR3 region has 12 residues. CDR3 sequence (DNA): TGCAGCGTTGGTGAGGGCGCCGGGGAGCTGTTTTTT. Its translation: CSVGEGAGELFF.

This clonotype came up a few times. The V and J genes are TRBV12-3 or TRBV12-4 and TRBJ1-5; D gene unclear. The CDR3 sequence is 12 residues long. Trimming left V 3 bases short and J 7 bases short, with 7 bases between. The CDR3 nucleotides are TGTGCCAGCAGTTTGTCAATGCAGCCCCAGCATTTT. Its translation: CASSLSMQPQHF.

The V and J genes are TRBV5-6 and TRBJ2-2; TRBD1 is a possible D gene (6 bases). This CDR3 is 14 amino acids long. CDR1 and CDR2 (germline): SGHDT, YYEEEE. Trimming took 3 bases from V and 6 from J, leaving 12 bases between them. CDR3 sequence: CASSSGQLSGELFF. In nucleotides, the CDR3 is TGTGCCAGCAGCTCCGGACAGCTCTCCGGGGAGCTGTTTTTT.

This clonotype came up a few times. This chain joins TRBV7-9 and TRBJ2-5; TRBD1 or TRBD2 may be the D gene (5 bases each). The CDR3 is 15 residues long. Trimming took 5 bases from V and 1 from J, leaving 14 bases between them. The germline V gene encodes CDR1 SEHNR and CDR2 FQNEAQ (reference sequence). CDR3 DNA: TGTGCCAGCAGCCCCTCGGGACCGATCCAAGAGACCCAGTACTTC. It yields the protein CASSPSGPIQETQYF.

CDR3 sequence: CASSQGPGPEQYF. CDR3 coding DNA: TGTGCCAGCAGCCAAGGGCCCGGTCCAGAGCAGTACTTC. V usage is TRBV3-1 and J usage is TRBJ2-7; unclear D gene. Per the germline V gene, CDR1 is LGHDT and CDR2 is YNNKEL (reference sequence). Trimming removed 1 base from V and 7 bases from J, with 11 bases in between. The CDR3 is 13 amino acids.

This clonotype was recorded a few times. This chain joins TRBV20-1 and TRBJ1-1; D call uncertain. The CDR3 spans 12 residues. V was trimmed by 3 bases and J by 6 bases, leaving 11 bases between them. Germline V CDR1 and CDR2: DFQATT, SNEGSKA (reference sequence). The chain's CDR3 is CSASKELAEAFF. The CDR3, as DNA: TGCAGTGCTAGCAAGGAGTTGGCTGAAGCTTTCTTT.

This clonotype was counted only a few times. This rearrangement joins TRBV21-1 to TRBJ2-7. TRBV21-1 is annotated as a pseudogene. This CDR3 spans 13 amino acids. CDR3 sequence: CASTPGSSYEQYV. The CDR3 bases are TGTGCCAGCACTCCAGGGAGCTCCTACGAGCAGTACGTC.

This clonotype was found a few times. The gene calls are TRBV10-3 and TRBJ1-6; unclear D gene. The germline V gene encodes CDR1 ENHRY and CDR2 SYGVKD. Trimming cost V 2 bases and J 0 bases, with 23 bases left between them. The CDR3 contains 21 residues. The CDR3 DNA reads as TGTGCCATCAGTGAGGGAGCTTCTCAAAGGATGGGAAGCTCCTATAATTCACCCCTCCACTTT. Translated, it gives CAISEGASQRMGSSYNSPLHF.

At least ten counts were recorded for this clonotype. This chain uses TRBV5-6 with TRBJ2-3; possible D gene TRBD2, 5 bases. Germline-derived CDR1 and CDR2 are SGHDT and YYEEEE. The length of the CDR3 is 15 residues. Deletions cut 4 bases from V and 5 bases from J, with 17 bases between. The DNA of the CDR3 is TGTGCCAGCAGCCCTGGGCTCGAGGGTGGAGATACGCAGTATTTT. Its translation is CASSPGLEGGDTQYF.

This clonotype was counted between two and nine times. The genes are TRBV6-5 and TRBJ2-3; 10 nucleotides agree with TRBD2. CDR3 length: 16 residues. V shed 0 bases, J shed 5 bases, and the junction held 5 bases outside the gene matches. Germline V CDR1 and CDR2: MNHEY, SVGAGI. CDR3 sequence (DNA): TGTGCCAGCAGTTACTCGGCTAGCGGGAGTTTAGATACGCAGTATTTT. Translation gives CASSYSASGSLDTQYF.

V is TRBV12-3 or TRBV12-4 and J is TRBJ2-1; 11 bases fit TRBD1. CDR3 length equals 15 residues. V lost 5 bases to trimming and J lost 5 bases; unmatched junction nucleotides: 5. The CDR3 DNA reads TGTGCCAGCAGTAACCCGGGACAGGGGGACAATGAGCAGTTCTTC. Protein product: CASSNPGQGDNEQFF.

V gene TRBV7-2 combines with J gene TRBJ2-5; no firm D call. The ends were cut back, 2 bases at V and 5 bases at J, with 6 bases in the middle. Germline-derived CDR1 and CDR2 are SGHTA and FQGNSA. The CDR3 sequence is 12 residues long. CDR3 loop: CASSLIVETQYF. The CDR3 DNA follows: TGTGCCAGCAGCTTAATAGTTGAGACCCAGTACTTC.

The sample holds many counts of this clonotype. J is TRBJ1-2 and V is TRBV4-1, with 7 positions matching TRBD1. Germline V gives CDR1 MGHRA, CDR2 YSYEKL. V gave up 0 bases and J gave up 4 bases; unmatched junction bases: 14. The CDR3 length is 18 residues. The CDR3 sequence: CASSQDETGAQGGYGYTF. Written as DNA, the CDR3 is TGCGCCAGCAGCCAAGATGAAACAGGGGCTCAGGGGGGCTATGGCTACACCTTC.

This clonotype was seen more than once but under ten times. The genes are TRBV6-5 and TRBJ2-3; 9 bases match TRBD1. Germline CDR1 and CDR2: MNHEY and SVGAGI. J gave up 6 bases and V 6 bases, and 7 bases lay outside the gene matches. The CDR3 extends over 14 amino acids. As DNA, the CDR3 is TGTGCCAGCAGATTAACAGGGGGCGCGGATACGCAGTATTTT. This translates into CASRLTGGADTQYF.

This clonotype has just a few counts. The V and J genes are TRBV29-1 and TRBJ1-6, with D possibly TRBD1 on 5 matching bases. V was shortened by 4 bases and J by 3 bases, with 7 bases between the two germline ends. This CDR3 is 13 amino acids long. CDR1 and CDR2 from the germline V gene are SQVTM and ANQGSEA. The DNA of the CDR3 is TGCAGCGTTGGGGACGGCTATAATTCACCCCTCCACTTT. Its translation is CSVGDGYNSPLHF.

The rearrangement links TRBV20-1 to TRBJ2-1, with unresolved D. The V and J ends lost 2 bases and 9 bases respectively, with 11 bases between them. CDR3 size: 12 residues. Looked up from germline, CDR1 is DFQATT and CDR2 is SNEGSKA (reference sequence). CDR3 sequence: CSARRPPIEQFF. The CDR3 DNA is TGCAGTGCTAGAAGGCCCCCCATTGAGCAGTTCTTC.

There are many counts of this clonotype. DNA for the CDR3: TGTGCCAGCAGTTCTCTAGCGGGGCAAGAGACCCAGTACTTC. This translates into CASSSLAGQETQYF. The rearrangement links TRBV12-3 or TRBV12-4 to TRBJ2-5; 9 bases are a match to TRBD2. This CDR3 contains 14 residues. Germline trimming cut 4 bases from V and 2 bases from J; bases unmatched to any gene: 2.